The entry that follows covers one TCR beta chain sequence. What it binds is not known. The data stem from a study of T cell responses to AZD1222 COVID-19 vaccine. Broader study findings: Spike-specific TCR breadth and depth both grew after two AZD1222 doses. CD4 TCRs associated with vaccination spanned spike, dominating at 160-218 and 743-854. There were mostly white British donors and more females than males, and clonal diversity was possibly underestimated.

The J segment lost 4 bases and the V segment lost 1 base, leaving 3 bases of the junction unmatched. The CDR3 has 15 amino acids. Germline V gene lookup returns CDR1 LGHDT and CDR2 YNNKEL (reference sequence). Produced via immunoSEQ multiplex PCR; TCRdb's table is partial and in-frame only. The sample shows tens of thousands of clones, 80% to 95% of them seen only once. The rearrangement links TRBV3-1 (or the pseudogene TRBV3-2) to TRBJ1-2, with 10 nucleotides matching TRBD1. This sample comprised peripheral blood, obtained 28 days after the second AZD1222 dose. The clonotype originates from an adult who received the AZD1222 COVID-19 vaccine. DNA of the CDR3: TGTGCCAGCAGCCAAGGGACAGGGGGATCCTATGGCTACACCTTC. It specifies CASSQGTGGSYGYTF.